This T cell receptor beta chain was sequenced during a study of blood T cell repertoires in COVID-19. On this clone: Other DNA sequences in this specimen translate into the identical CDR3.

The V segment lost 8 bases and the J segment 4 bases; nucleotides outside the gene matches: 1. The length of the CDR3 is 12 residues. Germline loops: CDR1 MDHEN, CDR2 SYDVKM. Sequencing was performed with immunoSEQ multiplex PCR; in TCRdb, only in-frame clones are kept and a portion is missing. Of about 150,000 clones listed, around 80% were seen once; the top ten hold more than 5%. The clonotype comes from a woman in her fifties or sixties who had recovered from COVID-19. The chain combines TRBV28 with TRBJ1-2, with 10 bases identical to TRBD1. Sequenced material: PBMCs or T cells enriched from blood (not recorded which). CDR3: CASGDRGYGYTF. The CDR3 DNA sequence: TGTGCCAGCGGGGACAGGGGCTATGGCTACACCTTC.